These T cell receptor beta chains were read from a single sample in a study of blood T cells in healthy people across ages. TCRdb reprocessed the 5' RACE reads via MiXCR and lists one record per CDR3 protein. The table lists roughly 680,000 distinct CDR3 sequences, around 50% of them singletons. The sequenced material came from blood. The receptors were sampled from an elderly woman in good health. Both conserved end residues are part of each CDR3. A D gene is named only where the DNA matches it firmly. Rows may omit the clone size; those that give it use once, few, many or a size class.

J gene: TRBJ2-2
D gene: TRBD2
V gene: TRBV12-3/TRBV12-4
clone size: -
CDR3 protein: CASSLAGPVGELFF
CDR3 DNA: TGTGCCAGCAGCTTAGCGGGCCCGGTCGGGGAGCTGTTTTTT

J gene: TRBJ2-1
D gene: -
V gene: TRBV7-7
clone size: few
CDR3 protein: CASSLGAVWGEQFF
CDR3 DNA: TGTGCTAGCAGCTTAGGGGCAGTTTGGGGTGAGCAGTTCTTC

J gene: TRBJ2-7
D gene: TRBD1
V gene: TRBV7-9
clone size: -
CDR3 protein: CASSHPGDRGSYEQYF
CDR3 DNA: TGTGCCAGCAGCCATCCTGGGGACAGGGGTTCCTACGAGCAGTACTTC

J gene: TRBJ2-5
D gene: -
V gene: TRBV27
clone size: -
CDR3 protein: CASSERLRDQETQYF
CDR3 DNA: TGTGCCAGCAGTGAGAGGTTGAGGGACCAAGAGACCCAGTACTTC

J gene: TRBJ2-7
D gene: -
V gene: TRBV7-2
clone size: -
CDR3 protein: CASSLVASEDYEQYF
CDR3 DNA: TGTGCCAGCAGCTTAGTAGCTAGCGAAGATTACGAGCAGTACTTC

J gene: TRBJ1-3
D gene: TRBD1
V gene: TRBV7-2
clone size: once
CDR3 protein: CASSFARQGAGNTIYF
CDR3 DNA: TGTGCCAGCAGCTTCGCCCGACAGGGGGCCGGAAACACCATATATTTT

J gene: TRBJ2-7
D gene: TRBD2
V gene: TRBV10-3
clone size: many
CDR3 protein: CAISVEREGYPFDEQYF
CDR3 DNA: TGTGCCATCAGTGTCGAGCGGGAGGGCTACCCCTTCGACGAGCAGTACTTC

J gene: TRBJ2-3
D gene: -
V gene: TRBV15
clone size: -
CDR3 protein: CATSRDLAGATQYF
CDR3 DNA: TGTGCCACCAGCAGAGATCTGGCAGGGGCAACGCAGTATTTT

J gene: TRBJ2-1
D gene: TRBD2
V gene: TRBV28
clone size: many
CDR3 protein: CASSSGAGGSGLNEQFF
CDR3 DNA: TGTGCCAGCAGTTCTGGGGCGGGCGGGAGCGGATTAAATGAGCAGTTCTTC

J gene: TRBJ1-2
D gene: -
V gene: TRBV9
clone size: many
CDR3 protein: CASTGDRLSNGYTF
CDR3 DNA: TGTGCCAGCACCGGGGACCGGCTCTCGAATGGCTACACCTTC

J gene: TRBJ1-2
D gene: TRBD1
V gene: TRBV12-3/TRBV12-4
clone size: many
CDR3 protein: CASNLDRANYGYTF
CDR3 DNA: TGTGCCAGCAACCTGGACAGGGCTAACTATGGCTACACCTTC

J gene: TRBJ2-2
D gene: -
V gene: TRBV20-1
clone size: few
CDR3 protein: CSASPELNTGELFF
CDR3 DNA: TGCAGTGCTAGTCCGGAGTTAAACACCGGGGAGCTGTTTTTT

J gene: TRBJ2-7
D gene: -
V gene: TRBV20-1
clone size: few
CDR3 protein: CSARLDSPREQYF
CDR3 DNA: TGCAGTGCTAGGTTGGACAGCCCTCGCGAGCAGTACTTC

J gene: TRBJ2-3
D gene: -
V gene: TRBV12-3/TRBV12-4
clone size: -
CDR3 protein: CASSHLSGNTDTQYF
CDR3 DNA: TGTGCCAGCAGCCATCTTAGCGGCAACACAGATACGCAGTATTTT

J gene: TRBJ2-7
D gene: -
V gene: TRBV7-8
clone size: once
CDR3 protein: CASSSLDTYTYEQYF
CDR3 DNA: TGTGCCAGCAGCTCCCTGGACACATACACCTACGAGCAGTACTTC

J gene: TRBJ2-3
D gene: -
V gene: TRBV3-1
clone size: few
CDR3 protein: CASSQGWLADTQYF
CDR3 DNA: TGTGCCAGCAGCCAAGGTTGGCTAGCGGATACGCAGTATTTT

J gene: TRBJ2-5
D gene: -
V gene: TRBV3-1
clone size: -
CDR3 protein: CASSQGSTIQETQYF
CDR3 DNA: TGTGCCAGCAGCCAAGGGTCCACAATCCAAGAGACCCAGTACTTC

J gene: TRBJ2-7
D gene: TRBD1
V gene: TRBV25-1
clone size: -
CDR3 protein: CASSDPDRGGTYEQYF
CDR3 DNA: TGTGCCAGCAGTGACCCGGACAGGGGAGGGACCTACGAGCAGTACTTC

J gene: TRBJ1-6
D gene: -
V gene: TRBV27
clone size: many
CDR3 protein: CASSLRDSGTPLHF
CDR3 DNA: TGTGCCAGCAGTTTAAGGGATTCGGGGACACCCCTCCACTTT

J gene: TRBJ2-5
D gene: TRBD2
V gene: TRBV12-3/TRBV12-4
clone size: many
CDR3 protein: CASSSRTSGEETQYF
CDR3 DNA: TGTGCCAGCAGTTCGAGGACTAGCGGAGAAGAGACCCAGTACTTC

J gene: TRBJ1-1
D gene: TRBD1
V gene: TRBV6-5
clone size: -
CDR3 protein: CASSSLQGSQEAFF
CDR3 DNA: TGTGCCAGCAGTTCCCTACAGGGGTCTCAGGAAGCTTTCTTT

J gene: TRBJ2-6
D gene: -
V gene: TRBV14
clone size: -
CDR3 protein: CASSQSTGFRVLTF
CDR3 DNA: TGTGCCAGCAGCCAGTCAACAGGGTTCAGGGTCCTGACTTTC

J gene: TRBJ2-1
D gene: -
V gene: TRBV20-1
clone size: -
CDR3 protein: CSASYGSSYNEQFF
CDR3 DNA: TGCAGTGCTTCTTACGGCAGCTCCTACAATGAGCAGTTCTTC

J gene: TRBJ1-5
D gene: -
V gene: TRBV20-1
clone size: -
CDR3 protein: CSASKRGGGPQHF
CDR3 DNA: TGCAGTGCCTCCAAGAGGGGGGGAGGGCCCCAGCATTTT

J gene: TRBJ2-7
D gene: -
V gene: TRBV5-4
clone size: -
CDR3 protein: CASSLEASSSYNEQYF
CDR3 DNA: TGTGCCAGCAGCCTGGAGGCTTCCAGCTCCTACAATGAGCAGTACTTC

J gene: TRBJ1-5
D gene: -
V gene: TRBV5-1
clone size: -
CDR3 protein: CASSVVGDQPQHF
CDR3 DNA: TGCGCCAGCAGCGTGGTCGGGGACCAGCCCCAGCATTTT

J gene: TRBJ2-5
D gene: TRBD1
V gene: TRBV3-1
clone size: many
CDR3 protein: CASSQIQTGRETQYF
CDR3 DNA: TGTGCCAGCAGCCAAATACAGACAGGGCGGGAGACCCAGTACTTC

J gene: TRBJ1-5
D gene: -
V gene: TRBV2
clone size: -
CDR3 protein: CASSEAGGGQPQHF
CDR3 DNA: TGTGCCAGCAGTGAAGCTGGGGGCGGTCAGCCCCAGCATTTT

J gene: TRBJ2-5
D gene: -
V gene: TRBV6-1
clone size: -
CDR3 protein: CASRRQEYQETQYF
CDR3 DNA: TGTGCCAGCAGACGACAGGAATACCAAGAGACCCAGTACTTC

J gene: TRBJ1-5
D gene: TRBD1
V gene: TRBV10-3
clone size: many
CDR3 protein: CAISLQGNQPQHF
CDR3 DNA: TGTGCCATCAGTCTACAGGGGAATCAGCCCCAGCATTTT

J gene: TRBJ2-7
D gene: TRBD2
V gene: TRBV6-5
clone size: -
CDR3 protein: CASSKGTSGGYEQYF
CDR3 DNA: TGTGCCAGCAGTAAGGGGACTAGCGGGGGCTACGAGCAGTACTTC

J gene: TRBJ2-1
D gene: TRBD2
V gene: TRBV15
clone size: many
CDR3 protein: CATSTITSGTINEQFF
CDR3 DNA: TGTGCCACCAGCACAATAACGAGCGGGACGATCAATGAGCAGTTCTTC

J gene: TRBJ2-7
D gene: -
V gene: TRBV10-3
clone size: -
CDR3 protein: CAISLLKARDSPYEQYF
CDR3 DNA: TGTGCCATCAGCCTACTGAAGGCCCGGGACTCCCCCTACGAGCAGTACTTC

J gene: TRBJ1-1
D gene: TRBD1
V gene: TRBV18
clone size: -
CDR3 protein: CASSLQGAWVNTEAFF
CDR3 DNA: TGTGCCAGCTCATTACAGGGGGCTTGGGTGAACACTGAAGCTTTCTTT

J gene: TRBJ2-7
D gene: TRBD2
V gene: TRBV12-3/TRBV12-4
clone size: many
CDR3 protein: CASRESSGSSYEQYF
CDR3 DNA: TGTGCCAGCAGAGAATCTAGCGGGAGCTCCTACGAGCAGTACTTC

J gene: TRBJ2-7
D gene: TRBD2
V gene: TRBV7-2
clone size: many
CDR3 protein: CASTPTSGGFYEQYF
CDR3 DNA: TGTGCCAGCACCCCGACTAGCGGGGGTTTCTACGAGCAGTACTTC

J gene: TRBJ2-1
D gene: TRBD2
V gene: TRBV20-1
clone size: many
CDR3 protein: CSAGKGTSRNEQFF
CDR3 DNA: TGCAGTGCGGGGAAGGGGACTAGTCGTAATGAGCAGTTCTTC

J gene: TRBJ2-7
D gene: -
V gene: TRBV11-1
clone size: -
CDR3 protein: CASSLTVRPKTYEQYF
CDR3 DNA: TGTGCCAGCAGCTTAACGGTGCGGCCTAAGACCTACGAGCAGTACTTC

J gene: TRBJ2-5
D gene: -
V gene: TRBV18
clone size: -
CDR3 protein: CASSDIDSQRIVEETQYF
CDR3 DNA: TGTGCCAGCTCAGATATAGACAGCCAAAGGATTGTCGAAGAGACCCAGTACTTC

J gene: TRBJ1-5
D gene: TRBD1
V gene: TRBV12-3/TRBV12-4
clone size: -
CDR3 protein: CASSPGQGGHQPQHF
CDR3 DNA: TGTGCCAGTAGCCCGGGACAGGGCGGTCATCAGCCCCAGCATTTT

J gene: TRBJ2-7
D gene: -
V gene: TRBV6-6
clone size: -
CDR3 protein: CASTRQGSSEQYF
CDR3 DNA: TGTGCCAGCACTAGGCAGGGTTCTAGCGAGCAGTACTTC

J gene: TRBJ1-2
D gene: TRBD1
V gene: TRBV28
clone size: few
CDR3 protein: CASSLRAGGYAWGYTF
CDR3 DNA: TGTGCCAGCAGTTTAAGGGCAGGGGGGTATGCGTGGGGCTACACCTTC

J gene: TRBJ1-4
D gene: TRBD1
V gene: TRBV7-9
clone size: -
CDR3 protein: CASSTQGQGGEKLFF
CDR3 DNA: TGTGCCAGCAGCACCCAAGGACAGGGGGGTGAAAAACTGTTTTTT

J gene: TRBJ2-1
D gene: TRBD2
V gene: TRBV20-1
clone size: -
CDR3 protein: CSVGGEQVSYNEQFF
CDR3 DNA: TGCAGTGTTGGGGGGGAACAGGTGTCCTACAATGAGCAGTTCTTC

J gene: TRBJ2-7
D gene: -
V gene: TRBV20-1
clone size: many
CDR3 protein: CSAPPGPYEQYF
CDR3 DNA: TGCAGTGCACCGCCCGGGCCCTACGAGCAGTACTTC

J gene: TRBJ2-1
D gene: -
V gene: TRBV12-3/TRBV12-4
clone size: once
CDR3 protein: CASSSRNPGNEQFF
CDR3 DNA: TGTGCCAGCAGTTCCCGAAACCCGGGCAATGAGCAGTTCTTC